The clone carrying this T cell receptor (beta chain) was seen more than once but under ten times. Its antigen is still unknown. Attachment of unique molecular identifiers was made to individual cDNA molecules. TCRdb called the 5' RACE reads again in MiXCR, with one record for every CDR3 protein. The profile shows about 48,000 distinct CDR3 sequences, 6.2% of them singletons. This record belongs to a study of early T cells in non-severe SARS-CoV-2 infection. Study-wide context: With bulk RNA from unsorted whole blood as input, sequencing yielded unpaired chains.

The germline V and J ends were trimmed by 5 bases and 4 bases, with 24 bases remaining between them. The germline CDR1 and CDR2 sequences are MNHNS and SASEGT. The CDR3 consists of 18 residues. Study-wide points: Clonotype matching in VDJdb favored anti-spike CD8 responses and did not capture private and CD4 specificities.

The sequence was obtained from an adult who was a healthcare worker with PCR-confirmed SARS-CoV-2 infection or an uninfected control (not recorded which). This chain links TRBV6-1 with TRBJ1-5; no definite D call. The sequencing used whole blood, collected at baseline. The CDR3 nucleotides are TGTGCCAGCAGTCCCCAAGGGAGTGCGGGCAGCTTGAATCAGCCCCAGCATTTT. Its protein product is CASSPQGSAGSLNQPQHF.